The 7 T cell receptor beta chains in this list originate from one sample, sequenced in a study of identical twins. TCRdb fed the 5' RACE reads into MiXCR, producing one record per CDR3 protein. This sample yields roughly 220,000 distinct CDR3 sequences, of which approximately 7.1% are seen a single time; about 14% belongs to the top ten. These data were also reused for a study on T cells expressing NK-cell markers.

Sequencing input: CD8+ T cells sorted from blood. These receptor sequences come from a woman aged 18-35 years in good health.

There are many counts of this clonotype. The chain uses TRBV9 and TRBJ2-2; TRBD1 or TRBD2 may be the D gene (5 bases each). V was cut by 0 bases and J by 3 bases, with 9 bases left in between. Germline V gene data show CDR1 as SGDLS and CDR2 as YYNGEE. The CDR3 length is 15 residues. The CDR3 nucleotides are TGTGCCAGCAGCGTAGAGGGACCTCACACCGGGGAGCTGTTTTTT. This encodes CASSVEGPHTGELFF.

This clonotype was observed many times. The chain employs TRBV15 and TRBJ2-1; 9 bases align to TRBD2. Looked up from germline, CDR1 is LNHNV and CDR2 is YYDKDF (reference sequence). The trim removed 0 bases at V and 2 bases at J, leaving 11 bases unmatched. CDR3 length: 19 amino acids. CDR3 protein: CATSRDHPRAGGAYNEQFF. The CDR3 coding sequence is TGTGCCACCAGCAGAGATCATCCCCGAGCGGGGGGAGCCTACAATGAGCAGTTCTTC.

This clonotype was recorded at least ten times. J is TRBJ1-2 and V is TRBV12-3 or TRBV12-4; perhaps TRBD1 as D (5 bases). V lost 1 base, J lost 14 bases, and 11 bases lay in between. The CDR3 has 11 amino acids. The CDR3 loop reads CASSLGDLSTF. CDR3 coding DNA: TGTGCCAGCAGTTTAGGGGACCTTTCGACCTTC.

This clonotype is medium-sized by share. CDR3 DNA: TGTGCCAGCAGCTTATGGGACAGAGACGAGCAGTACTTC. It translates to CASSLWDRDEQYF. The chain links TRBV7-9 to TRBJ2-7, with TRBD1 matching 7 bases. Losses at the gene ends were 2 bases for V and 5 bases for J; bases not matched to a gene: 3. This CDR3 spans 13 amino acids. Germline loops: CDR1 SEHNR, CDR2 FQNEAQ (reference sequence).

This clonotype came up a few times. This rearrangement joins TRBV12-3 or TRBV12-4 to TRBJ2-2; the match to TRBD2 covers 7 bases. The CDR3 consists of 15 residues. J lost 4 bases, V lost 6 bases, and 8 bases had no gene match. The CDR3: CASSIRLAVTGELFF. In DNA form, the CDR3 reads TGTGCCAGCAGCATACGACTAGCCGTCACCGGGGAGCTGTTTTTT.

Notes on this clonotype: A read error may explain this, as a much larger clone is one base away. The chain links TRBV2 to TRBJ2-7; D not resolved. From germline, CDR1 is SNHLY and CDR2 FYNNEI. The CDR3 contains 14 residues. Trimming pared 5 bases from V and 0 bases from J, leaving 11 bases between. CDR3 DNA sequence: TGTGCCAGCAGTAGGTCCAAGAGCTCCTACGAGCAGTACTTC. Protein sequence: CASSRSKSSYEQYF.

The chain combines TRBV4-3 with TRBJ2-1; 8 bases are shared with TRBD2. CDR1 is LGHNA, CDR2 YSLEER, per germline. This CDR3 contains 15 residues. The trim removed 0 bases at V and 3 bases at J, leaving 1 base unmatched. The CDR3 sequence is CASSQESGSYNEQFF. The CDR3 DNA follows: TGCGCCAGCAGCCAAGAAAGCGGGAGCTACAATGAGCAGTTCTTC.